The sample holds a few counts of the clone carrying this T cell receptor beta chain. Its target is unknown. The data are from a study of response to subunit inactivated influenza vaccine. General observations from the study: Each seasonal influenza vaccination, the authors suggested, recruits few new T cells.

One entry per CDR3 protein, called by TCRdb with MiXCR from the RT-PCR reads. The table includes some 600,000 distinct CDR3 sequences, around 15% detected once. Trimming cost V 6 bases and J 1 base; bases outside gene matches: 3. The CDR3 runs 13 residues. The rearrangement uses TRBV12-3 or TRBV12-4 and TRBJ2-7, with 7 bases fitting TRBD1. The specimen was PBMCs from blood, collected 14 to 15 days before vaccination. This clonotype originated in a man between 50 and 59 years old who received an inactivated influenza vaccine. CDR3 protein: CASRRGQSYEQYF. CDR3 nucleotide sequence: TGTGCCAGCAGAAGGGGACAGTCCTACGAGCAGTACTTC.